The clone carrying this T cell receptor (beta chain) has more than one count but fewer than ten. Its matching antigen is unknown. TCRdb reanalysed the 5' RACE reads using MiXCR and keeps one entry per CDR3 protein. The sample contains 300,000 to 400,000 distinct CDR3 sequences, 10% to 15% of which appear only once. This sample is drawn from a study of identical twins. The study, taken as a whole, reports: Out-of-frame TCR alpha sharing observed in monozygotic twins exceeded model estimates.

The germline V gene has CDR1 SGHDN and CDR2 FVKESK. V lost 2 bases and J lost 4, with 8 bases in between. The CDR3 is 13 amino acids. Every donor was a healthy Caucasian. The sample was also reused in another study, on yellow fever vaccine responses in identical twins. From that report: Reportedly, the T cell response mounted by twins to vaccine seemed partly convergent, partly personalized.

This TCR was sampled from a woman between 18 and 29 years old in good health. What was sequenced was CD8+ T cells sorted from blood. The chain joins TRBV14 to TRBJ1-2, with D possibly TRBD1 on 6 matching bases. DNA for the CDR3: TGTGCCAGCAGCCAATCGGACAGCTATGGCTACACCTTC. This gives the protein CASSQSDSYGYTF.